This TCR beta chain was profiled in a study of cytomegalovirus exposure and HLA in healthy donors. The PCR made use of 60 Vbeta and 13 Jbeta primers. The protocol was immunoSEQ multiplex PCR, while the TCRdb copy is restricted to in-frame clones and leaves out a portion. The repertoire holds roughly 160,000 clones, with 75% to 85% as singletons. Germline assignment: CDR1 MRHNA and CDR2 SNTAGT. The CDR3 is 15 residues long. V shed 4 bases and J shed 8 bases, with 20 bases lying between them. The sequencing input was PBMCs. The chain employs TRBV6-4 and TRBJ1-1; D not certain. The receptor was derived from a man aged 25 to 40 in good health and CMV-seronegative. CDR3: CASSAQDTPGGEAFF. Written as DNA, the CDR3 is TGTGCCAGCAGTGCTCAAGACACCCCGGGAGGGGAAGCTTTCTTT.